The clone carrying this TCR beta chain came up a few times. As yet, its antigen is unknown. The isolated RNA, all of it, was reverse transcribed, so expressed TCRB transcripts were what got sequenced. This table comes from immunoSEQ multiplex PCR, and its TCRdb copy is limited to in-frame clones, with some not included. The sample holds about 15,000 clones, over 55% seen once. The sample originates from a study of beta chain features in type 1 diabetes. Study-wide results and caveats: Type 1 diabetes patients had moderately but significantly shorter TCRB CDR3s in all four CD4+ subsets.

Each of the sorted populations had a purity greater than 95%. Sequencing used Tregs from blood. This receptor was identified in a man aged 30 to 45 with type 1 diabetes.

CDR3 nucleotides: TGTGCCAGCCGGGGACAACTCTACGAGCAGTACTTC. Its translation: CASRGQLYEQYF. The J gene is TRBJ2-7, the V gene TRBV6-6; D perhaps matches TRBD1 (6 bases). CDR1 and CDR2 (germline): MNHNY, SVGAGI (reference sequence). CDR3 size: 12 residues. The V end lost 8 bases, the J end lost 3 bases, and 11 bases lay between the germline ends.